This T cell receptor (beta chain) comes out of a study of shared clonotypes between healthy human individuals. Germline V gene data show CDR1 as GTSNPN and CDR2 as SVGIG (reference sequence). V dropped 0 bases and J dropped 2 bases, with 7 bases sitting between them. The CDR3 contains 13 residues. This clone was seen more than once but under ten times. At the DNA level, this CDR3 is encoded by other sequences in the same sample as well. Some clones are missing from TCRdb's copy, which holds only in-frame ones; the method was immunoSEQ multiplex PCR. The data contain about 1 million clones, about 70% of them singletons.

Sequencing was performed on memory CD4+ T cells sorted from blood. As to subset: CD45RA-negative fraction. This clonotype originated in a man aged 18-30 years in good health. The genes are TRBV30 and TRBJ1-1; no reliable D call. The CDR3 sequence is CAWSVGRNTEAFF. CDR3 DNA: TGTGCCTGGAGTGTTGGCAGAAACACTGAAGCTTTCTTT.